The TCR beta chain under discussion was sequenced for a study of CD4 and CD8 cells across lung adenocarcinoma regions. In this sample, this clonotype turned up a few times. The V gene's germline CDR1 is GTSNPN and CDR2 SVGIG (reference sequence). There are 17 residues in the CDR3. The trim removed 4 bases at V and 6 bases at J, leaving 16 bases unmatched. The patients had localized lung adenocarcinoma, a non-small cell subtype. TCRdb recomputed calls from the PCR reads with MiXCR, one row per CDR3 protein. The table records tens of thousands of distinct CDR3 sequences, about 53% of them present only once.

The sequence was collected from a female donor with lung adenocarcinoma. The CD4 and CD8 labels of this study may be unreliable. Sequencing was performed on CD8+ T cells from the center of a lung tumor. The chain employs TRBV30 and TRBJ2-3; 10 bases map to TRBD2. CDR3 sequence (DNA): TGTGCCTGGAAGCCTCCGAGAGCGGGAGGGTGGCCCGATACGCAGTATTTT. Its translation: CAWKPPRAGGWPDTQYF. Full variable domain (remainder filled in from reference TRBV30 and TRBJ2-3): SQTIHQWPATLVQPVGSPLSLECTVEGTSNPNLYWYRQAAGRGLQLLFYSVGIGQISSEVPQNLSASRPQDRQFILSSKKLLLSDSGFYLCAWKPPRAGGWPDTQYFGPGTRLTVL.